The rows below give T cell receptor beta chains drawn from one sample of a study of T cells in localized non-small cell lung cancer. TCRdb's table, derived via immunoSEQ multiplex PCR, lists solely in-frame clones and lacks some. Altogether about 41,000 clones are present, roughly 83% being singletons, with the ten largest covering roughly 8%. The sequencing here drew on PBMCs, taken before any cancer treatment. These receptors were obtained from a man aged 35 to 69 with stage II lung adenocarcinoma. CDR3s leave out the opening cysteine and the closing phenylalanine or tryptophan.

>13|TRBV28
ASSPPRGAVSPLH
>16|TRBV7-8
ASSPRFVGISLFYGYT
>9|TRBV20-1
SAASGETQY
>9|TRBV2
ASSTLRKQF
>14|TRBV2
ASSLGSSGGNYGYT
>11|TRBV14
ASRLAGGPEQY
>14|TRBV7-9
ASSFWTGVDTDTQY
>16|TRBV7-9
ASSFPPSGGSSTDTQY
>13|TRBV5-4
ASSPTGTEAYEQY
>10|TRBV5-1
ASSHPVYEQY
>13|TRBV27
ASSTSRTGRYGYT
>14|TRBV4-3
ASSQDRAGALYGYT
>16|TRBV15
ATSRDLGGVSGANVLT
>12|TRBV7-3
ASSSTGGRSPLH
>12|TRBV29-1
SVPRDSSSYEQY
>12|TRBV7-9
ASSLLQGLDTQY
>12|TRBV7-9
AGQNRGLTETQY
>13|TRBV7-9
ASSSWTGHQETQY
>13|TRBV5-1
ASSLGGTSSHEQF
>12|TRBV29-1
SVELLGGRYEQY
>13|TRBV9
ASSAGSSGRNIQY
>15|TRBV27
ASSLSPVGRGKDEQY
>16|TRBV7-9
ASSSKRGPVLYTGELF
>13|TRBV7-2
ASSLQQGSDQPQH
>15|TRBV15
ATSRDRGFDSGNTIY
>12|TRBV30
AWSKGPPGGVAF
>16|TRBV12-5
ASGLAGYRGLSYNEQF
>11|TRBV6-6
ASSTRNTGELF
>15|TRBV11-2
ASSLYPRGSPYNEQF
>13|TRBV5-1
ASSLGSSYNSPLH
>13|TRBV5-5
ASSSTSGGSYEQY
>9|TRBV6-5
ASSPNYGYT
>14|TRBV5-4
ASSSGRDGLNYGYT
>12|TRBV4-1
ASSQGRTDQPQH
>14|TRBV28
ASSPRTSGRLGEQY
>13|TRBV2
ATPRGLDHTDTQY
>15|TRBV21-1
ASSPNTSGRRPYEQY
>16|TRBV15
ATSRRLAGGRERDTQY
>7|TRBV19
ASGYGYT
>12|TRBV7-3
ASSFDSRTGELF
>11|TRBV30
AWTGANEEKLF
>13|TRBV11-1
ASSPGTGVAGELF
>14|TRBV27
ASSPFGGANTGELF
>14|TRBV7-8
ASSLGQHLIPYEQY
>11|TRBV7-3
ASSLDSTGELF